The present T cell receptor (beta chain) was sequenced within a study of T cell repertoires in cytomegalovirus infection. CDR1 MDHEN and CDR2 SYDVKM come from the germline V gene. The V segment lost 4 bases and the J segment 2 bases; nucleotides outside the gene matches: 3. The length of the CDR3 is 15 residues. This clonotype was observed at least ten times. The antigen remains undetermined. TCRdb analysed the reads with MiXCR anew, one entry per CDR3 protein. Counted here are 20,000 to 30,000 distinct CDR3 sequences, about 23% occurring once; the ten biggest clones make up 91%. The chain links TRBV28 to TRBJ2-3; TRBD1 aligns across 10 bases. Sequencing was performed on CD8+ T cells from cultured PBMCs, taken from culture after CMV antigen stimulation. The TCR sequence derives from a human donor in good health (CMV status not recorded). Some clones in this sample may be carry-over from other donors' samples. The CDR3 coding sequence is TGTGCCAGCAGTTCCGGGACAGGGGCCACAGATACGCAGTATTTT. It translates to CASSSGTGATDTQYF.